The next 21 T cell receptor beta chains were all read from a single sample in a study of blood T cell repertoires in COVID-19. TCRdb keeps only in-frame clones here, not all; method: immunoSEQ multiplex PCR. The profile covers some 150,000 clones, with around 81% appearing a single time and roughly 1.5% taken by the ten largest. Specimen: peripheral blood. These receptors all come from a human donor in a cohort sampled during active COVID-19.

The V and J genes are TRBV11-2 and TRBJ2-3; D is unresolved. The CDR3 is 16 residues long. CDR1 and CDR2 (germline): SGHAT, FQNNGV. Trimming cost V 0 bases and J 6 bases, with 16 bases left between them. The CDR3 bases are TGTGCCAGCAGCTTAGATCGTAGTCTAGTTACGGATACGCAGTATTTT. Protein product: CASSLDRSLVTDTQYF.

The chain carries TRBV11-1 and TRBJ2-2; 8 bases line up with TRBD1. The CDR3 contains 15 residues. The V and J ends lost 5 bases and 0 bases, in that order; junction bases with no gene match: 2. Germline values: CDR1 SGHAT, CDR2 FQDESV (reference sequence). CDR3 amino acids: CASSLDRANTGELFF. CDR3 nucleotide sequence: TGTGCCAGCAGCCTGGACAGGGCGAACACCGGGGAGCTGTTTTTT.

The genes are TRBV24-1 and TRBJ2-1; TRBD1 agrees at 7 bases. The trim removed 4 bases at V and 2 bases at J, leaving 4 bases unmatched. The CDR3 has 15 amino acids. CDR1 is KGHDR and CDR2 is SFDVKD in the germline V gene. The CDR3 loop is CATSEEGATYNEQFF. The CDR3 DNA reads as TGTGCCACCAGTGAAGAGGGGGCGACCTACAATGAGCAGTTCTTC.

This clone was recorded a few times. The gene calls are TRBV4-3 and TRBJ1-3; 9 bases line up with TRBD1. Per the germline V gene, CDR1 is LGHNA and CDR2 is YSLEER. The V and J ends lost 3 bases and 9 bases, in that order; junction bases with no gene match: 12. The CDR3 is 16 amino acids. Here the CDR3 reads CASSHTGGRSEGTIYF. CDR3 coding DNA: TGCGCCAGCAGCCATACAGGGGGCCGTTCTGAGGGCACCATATATTTT.

There are a few counts of this clone. The chain combines TRBV7-8 with TRBJ2-7; 8 bases fit TRBD1. J gave up 4 bases and V 0 bases, and 5 bases lay outside the gene matches. This CDR3 spans 15 amino acids. CDR1 is SGHVS and CDR2 is FQNEAQ in the germline V gene. The CDR3 loop is CASSLARTGRYEQYF. DNA of the CDR3: TGTGCCAGCAGCTTAGCAAGGACAGGGCGATACGAGCAGTACTTC.

A remark on this clone: Other DNA sequences from this sample encode an identical CDR3 as well. The chain has TRBV4-3 and TRBJ2-5, with D possibly being TRBD1 (5 bases). V dropped 1 base and J dropped 1 base, with 10 bases sitting between them. The CDR3 consists of 15 residues. In germline, CDR1 is LGHNA, CDR2 YSLEER. The CDR3: CASSQAVRGQETQYF. The CDR3 region has the DNA TGCGCCAGCAGCCAAGCGGTAAGGGGCCAAGAGACCCAGTACTTC.

The gene calls are TRBV7-2 and TRBJ2-7, with 7 bases matching TRBD1. Germline V gene data show CDR1 as SGHTA and CDR2 as FQGNSA. J was trimmed by 2 bases and V by 1 base; bases with no gene match: 5. The CDR3 extends over 15 amino acids. The CDR3 DNA follows: TGTGCCAGCAGCTTAGAAGGGACAGAGACCTACGAGCAGTACTTC. This translates into CASSLEGTETYEQYF.

In regard to this clone: One junction end does not reproduce the germline sequence, and a read error may be involved. V gene TRBV5-8 combines with J gene TRBJ2-7, with 7 positions matching TRBD1. Per the germline V gene, CDR1 is SGHTS and CDR2 is YDEGEE. CDR3 size: 12 residues. In nucleotides, the CDR3 is TGTGCCAGCAGCGAACAGGGGCCCCGGGCCCTCTTC. Residues: CASSEQGPRALF. Full variable domain (rest looked up from reference TRBV5-8 and TRBJ2-7): EAGVTQSPTHLIKTRGQQATLRCSPISGHTSVYWYQQALGLGLQFLLWYDEGEERNRGNFPPRFSGRQFPNYSSELNVNALELEDSALYLCASSEQGPRALFGPGTRLTVT.

This rearrangement joins TRBV11-2 to TRBJ2-7; no clear D gene. The CDR3 covers 15 residues. Trimming pared 0 bases from V and 1 base from J, leaving 10 bases between. The germline CDR1 and CDR2 sequences are SGHAT and FQNNGV. CDR3 in DNA: TGTGCCAGCAGCTTAGACCCAGAGACATCCTACGAGCAGTACTTC. It specifies CASSLDPETSYEQYF.

This clone was seen once. Other DNA sequences in this specimen translate into the identical CDR3. This chain joins TRBV7-3 and TRBJ2-1; possibly TRBD1 for D (5 bases). The CDR3 spans 14 residues. Germline CDR1 and CDR2: SGHTA and FQGTGA. V was trimmed by 5 bases and J by 0 bases, leaving 8 bases between them. The chain's CDR3 is CASSPGASYNEQFF. CDR3 DNA: TGTGCCAGCAGCCCTGGGGCCTCCTACAATGAGCAGTTCTTC.

J is TRBJ1-1 and V is TRBV7-3, with TRBD1 as a possible D gene (5 bases). There are 13 residues in the CDR3. CDR1 is SGHTA, CDR2 FQGTGA, per germline. V lost 4 bases and J lost 3, with 9 bases in between. CDR3 DNA: TGTGCCAGCAGCTCCGACAGAGACACTGAAGCTTTCTTT. Amino acid sequence: CASSSDRDTEAFF. Full variable domain (remainder filled in from reference TRBV7-3 and TRBJ1-1): GAGVSQTPSNKVTEKGKYVELRCDPISGHTALYWYRQSLGQGPEFLIYFQGTGAADDSGLPNDRFFAVRPEGSVSTLKIQRTERGDSAVYLCASSSDRDTEAFFGQGTRLTVV.

This chain uses TRBV6-5 with TRBJ2-1, with 12 bases that match TRBD2. Germline assignment: CDR1 MNHEY and CDR2 SVGAGI. V dropped 9 bases and J dropped 8; count of bases not matched to a gene: 5. CDR3 size: 13 residues. Here the CDR3 reads CASRTSGTHEQFF. CDR3 coding DNA: TGTGCCAGTCGGACTAGCGGGACCCATGAGCAGTTCTTC.

This clone appeared a single time. V and J are TRBV9 and TRBJ2-3; 12 nucleotides agree with TRBD2. The ends lost 0 bases at V and 5 bases at J; junction bases unmatched: 4. This CDR3 contains 16 residues. Germline V CDR1 and CDR2: SGDLS, YYNGEE. The CDR3 DNA sequence: TGTGCCAGCAGCGTAGGAGTGACTAGCGGGAGAGATACGCAGTATTTT. Its protein is CASSVGVTSGRDTQYF.

This clone was picked up one time. Germline and junction disagree at one end, which may indicate a read error. The chain is built from TRBV5-1 and TRBJ2-7; D is perhaps TRBD1 (5 bases). CDR1 is SGHRS and CDR2 is YFSETQ in the germline V gene. The CDR3 is 15 amino acids. The CDR3 DNA sequence: TGCGCCAGCAGCTTGACGACAGAAGGCTCCGACGAGCAGTACTTC. It specifies CASSLTTEGSDEQYF.

The J gene is TRBJ1-1, the V gene TRBV5-6; a possible D gene is TRBD1 (6 bases). Trimming pared 7 bases from V and 6 bases from J, leaving 34 bases between. This CDR3 is 19 amino acids long. Germline V gene data show CDR1 as SGHDT and CDR2 as YYEEEE. CDR3 DNA: TGTGCCAGCCTCCTTCTGGGGGGGGCAAACTCAGGGCAGGAACCTGAAGCTTTCTTT. Translating it yields CASLLLGGANSGQEPEAFF.

The chain combines TRBV7-9 with TRBJ1-1; TRBD1 is a possible D gene (6 bases). V lost 3 bases to trimming and J lost 1 base, with 12 bases between them. CDR3 size: 15 residues. Per the germline V gene, CDR1 is SEHNR and CDR2 is FQNEAQ (reference sequence). CDR3 bases: TGTGCCAGCAGCTTCTCCAGGGGTAGGAACACTGAAGCTTTCTTT. This codes for CASSFSRGRNTEAFF. Filled out from reference TRBV7-9 and TRBJ1-1, the complete variable domain reads DTGVSQNPRHKITKRGQNVTFRCDPISEHNRLYWYRQTLGQGPEFLTYFQNEAQLEKSRLLSDRFSAERPKGSFSTLEIQRTEQGDSAMYLCASSFSRGRNTEAFFGQGTRLTVV.

This clone was recorded a few times. This chain joins TRBV19 and TRBJ1-2, with D hard to call. CDR1 LNHDA and CDR2 SQIVND come from the germline V gene (reference sequence). CDR3 size: 14 residues. V was pared by 6 bases and J by 4 bases, with 15 bases between. The CDR3 bases are TGTGCCAGTAGGGGTCTGCTGGCGGGCTATGGCTACACCTTC. Its protein product is CASRGLLAGYGYTF.

With respect to this clone: An end of the junction does not agree with germline; a read error may underlie this. The rearrangement links TRBV4-3 to TRBJ2-4; 12 bases map to TRBD2. This CDR3 region has 13 residues. Per the germline V gene, CDR1 is LGHNA and CDR2 is YSLEER. The chain's CDR3 is CASSQGLAGVMDF. DNA for the CDR3: TGCGCCAGCAGCCAAGGACTAGCGGGAGTTATGGACTTC.

The gene calls are TRBV7-6 and TRBJ1-1; the D gene is possibly TRBD1 (5 bases). In germline, CDR1 is SGHVS, CDR2 FNYEAQ. This CDR3 contains 16 residues. V was shortened by 2 bases and J by 5 bases, with 18 bases between the two germline ends. This CDR3 is CASSLSRAGRLTEAFF. DNA of the CDR3: TGTGCCAGCAGCTTATCCAGGGCCGGAAGATTGACTGAAGCTTTCTTT.

The rearrangement uses TRBV19 and TRBJ2-4; 9 bases are shared with TRBD2. The germline V gene encodes CDR1 LNHDA and CDR2 SQIVND (reference sequence). This CDR3 spans 16 amino acids. The V gene end was trimmed by 9 bases and the J gene end by 6 bases; junction bases not matched to a gene: 15. The CDR3 sequence is CASAGTSPDILNIQYF. The CDR3, as DNA: TGTGCCAGCGCCGGGACTAGCCCCGACATACTAAACATTCAGTACTTC.

V is TRBV19 and J is TRBJ2-7, with D possibly matching TRBD1 (6 bases). The CDR3 totals 15 residues. Germline values: CDR1 LNHDA, CDR2 SQIVND (reference sequence). V gave up 4 bases and J gave up 7 bases, with 20 bases separating them. The CDR3 spells CASSTQTGGAREQYF. CDR3 nucleotides: TGTGCCAGTAGTACTCAGACAGGTGGTGCGAGGGAGCAGTACTTC.